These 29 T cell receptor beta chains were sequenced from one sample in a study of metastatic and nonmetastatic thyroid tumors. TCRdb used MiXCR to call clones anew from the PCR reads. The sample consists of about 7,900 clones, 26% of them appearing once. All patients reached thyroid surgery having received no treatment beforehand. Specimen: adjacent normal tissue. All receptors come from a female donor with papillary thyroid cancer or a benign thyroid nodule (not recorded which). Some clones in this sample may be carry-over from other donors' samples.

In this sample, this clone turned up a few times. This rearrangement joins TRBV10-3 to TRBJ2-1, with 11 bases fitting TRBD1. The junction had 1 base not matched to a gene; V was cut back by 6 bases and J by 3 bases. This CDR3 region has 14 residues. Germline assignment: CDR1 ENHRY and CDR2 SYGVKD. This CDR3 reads CAIRGTGGYNEQFF. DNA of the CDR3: TGTGCCATCAGAGGGACAGGGGGCTACAATGAGCAGTTCTTC.

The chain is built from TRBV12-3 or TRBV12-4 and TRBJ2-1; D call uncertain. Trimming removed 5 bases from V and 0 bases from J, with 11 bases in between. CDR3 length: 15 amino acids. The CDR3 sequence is CASSQRSHSYNEQFF. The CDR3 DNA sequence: TGTGCCAGCAGTCAGCGTTCACACTCCTACAATGAGCAGTTCTTC.

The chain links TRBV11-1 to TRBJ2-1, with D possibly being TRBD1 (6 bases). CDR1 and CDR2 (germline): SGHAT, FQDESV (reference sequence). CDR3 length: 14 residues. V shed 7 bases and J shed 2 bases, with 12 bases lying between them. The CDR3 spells CASKLTGPYNEQFF. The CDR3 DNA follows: TGTGCCAGCAAGCTGACAGGCCCCTACAATGAGCAGTTCTTC.

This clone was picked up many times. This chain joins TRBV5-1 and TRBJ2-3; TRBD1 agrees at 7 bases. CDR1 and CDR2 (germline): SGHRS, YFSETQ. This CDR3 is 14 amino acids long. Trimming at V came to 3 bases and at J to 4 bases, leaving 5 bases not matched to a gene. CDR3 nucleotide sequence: TGCGCCAGCAGCTCCCGGGACAGCGCAGATACGCAGTATTTT. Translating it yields CASSSRDSADTQYF.

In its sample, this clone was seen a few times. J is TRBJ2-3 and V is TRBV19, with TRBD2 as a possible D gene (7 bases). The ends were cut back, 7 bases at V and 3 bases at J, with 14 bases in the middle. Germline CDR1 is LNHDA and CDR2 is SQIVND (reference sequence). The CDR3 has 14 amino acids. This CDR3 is CASKGRGRTDTQYF. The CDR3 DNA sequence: TGTGCCAGTAAAGGGCGGGGGCGTACAGATACGCAGTATTTT.

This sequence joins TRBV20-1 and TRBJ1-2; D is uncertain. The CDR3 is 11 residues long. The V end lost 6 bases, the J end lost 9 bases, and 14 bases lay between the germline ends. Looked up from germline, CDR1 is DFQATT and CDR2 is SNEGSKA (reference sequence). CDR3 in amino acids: CSAGAVPSYTF. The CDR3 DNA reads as TGCAGTGCGGGCGCTGTCCCTAGCTACACCTTC.

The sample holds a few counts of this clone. The CDR3 protein is CASSLTGESPLHF. CDR3 bases: TGTGCCAGCAGCCTGACAGGGGAGTCACCCCTCCACTTT. The chain carries TRBV7-2 and TRBJ1-6; TRBD1 agrees at 8 bases. This CDR3 has 13 amino acids. Germline loops: CDR1 SGHTA, CDR2 FQGNSA. J gave up 10 bases and V 5 bases, and 4 bases lay outside the gene matches.

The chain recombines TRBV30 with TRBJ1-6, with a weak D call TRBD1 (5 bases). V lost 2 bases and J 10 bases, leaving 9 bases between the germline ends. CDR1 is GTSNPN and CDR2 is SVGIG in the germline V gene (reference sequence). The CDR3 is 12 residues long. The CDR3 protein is CAWSWGRSPLHF. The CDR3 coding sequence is TGTGCCTGGAGTTGGGGGAGGTCACCCCTCCACTTT.

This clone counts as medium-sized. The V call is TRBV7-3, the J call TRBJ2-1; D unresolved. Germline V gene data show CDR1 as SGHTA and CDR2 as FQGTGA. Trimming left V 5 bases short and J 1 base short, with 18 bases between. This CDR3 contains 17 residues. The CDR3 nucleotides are TGTGCCAGCAGCATTCAGCGCACGGTGGGGTCCTACAATGAGCAGTTCTTC. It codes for CASSIQRTVGSYNEQFF.

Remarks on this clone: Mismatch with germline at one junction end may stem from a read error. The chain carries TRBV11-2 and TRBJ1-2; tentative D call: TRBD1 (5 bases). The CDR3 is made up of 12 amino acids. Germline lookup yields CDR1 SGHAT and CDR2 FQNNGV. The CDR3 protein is CASSLDRRQTIF. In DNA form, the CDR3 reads TGTGCCAGCAGCTTAGATCGGCGACAGACCATTTTC.

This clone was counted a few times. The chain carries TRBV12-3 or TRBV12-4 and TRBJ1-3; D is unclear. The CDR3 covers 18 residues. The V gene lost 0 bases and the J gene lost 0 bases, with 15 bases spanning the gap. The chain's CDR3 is CASSLAFLAQHSGNTIYF. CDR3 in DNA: TGTGCCAGCAGTTTAGCCTTTTTAGCACAGCACTCTGGAAACACCATATATTTT.

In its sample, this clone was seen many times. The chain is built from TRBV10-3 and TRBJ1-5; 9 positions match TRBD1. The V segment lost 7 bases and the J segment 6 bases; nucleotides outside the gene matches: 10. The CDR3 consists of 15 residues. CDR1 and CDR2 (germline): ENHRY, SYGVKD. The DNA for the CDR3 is TGTGCCATCAAGCCACAGGGGGCTGAGGGTCAGCCCCAGCATTTT. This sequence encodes CAIKPQGAEGQPQHF.

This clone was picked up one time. The CDR3 region is CASSFETKNQAFF. CDR3 coding DNA: TGCGCCAGCTCCTTTGAGACGAAAAATCAAGCTTTCTTT. The chain joins TRBV5-1 to TRBJ1-1; the D is unclear. The CDR3 spans 13 residues. Germline V gene lookup returns CDR1 SGHRS and CDR2 YFSETQ. The V gene lost 7 bases and the J gene lost 9 bases, with 19 bases spanning the gap.

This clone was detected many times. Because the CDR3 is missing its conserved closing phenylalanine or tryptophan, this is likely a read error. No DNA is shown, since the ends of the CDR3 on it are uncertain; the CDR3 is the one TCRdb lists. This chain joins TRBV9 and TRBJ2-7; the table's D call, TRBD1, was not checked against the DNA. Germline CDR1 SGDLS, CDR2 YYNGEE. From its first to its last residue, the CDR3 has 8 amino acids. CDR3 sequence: CASSVVGG.

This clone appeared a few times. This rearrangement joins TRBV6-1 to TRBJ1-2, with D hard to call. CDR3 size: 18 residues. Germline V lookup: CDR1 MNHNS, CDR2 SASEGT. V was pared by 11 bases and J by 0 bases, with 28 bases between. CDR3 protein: CASSGPALASYPNYGYTF. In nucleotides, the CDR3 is TGTGCCTCCTCTGGTCCAGCCCTCGCCAGTTATCCTAACTATGGCTACACCTTC.

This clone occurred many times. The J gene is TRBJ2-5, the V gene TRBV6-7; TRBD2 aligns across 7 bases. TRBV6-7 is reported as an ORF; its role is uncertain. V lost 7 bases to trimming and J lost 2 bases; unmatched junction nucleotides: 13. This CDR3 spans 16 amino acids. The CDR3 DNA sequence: TGTGCCAGCACCGGACGGTGGAGGGAGGGTCAAGAGACCCAGTACTTC. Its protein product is CASTGRWREGQETQYF.

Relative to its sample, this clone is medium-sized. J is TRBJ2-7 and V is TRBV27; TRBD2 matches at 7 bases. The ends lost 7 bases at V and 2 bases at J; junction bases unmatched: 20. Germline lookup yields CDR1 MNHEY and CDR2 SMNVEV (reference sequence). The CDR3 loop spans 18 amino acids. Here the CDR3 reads CASTLFLRSGVSTYEQYF. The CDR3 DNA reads TGTGCCAGCACCCTCTTCCTTCGGAGCGGGGTTTCAACCTACGAGCAGTACTTC.

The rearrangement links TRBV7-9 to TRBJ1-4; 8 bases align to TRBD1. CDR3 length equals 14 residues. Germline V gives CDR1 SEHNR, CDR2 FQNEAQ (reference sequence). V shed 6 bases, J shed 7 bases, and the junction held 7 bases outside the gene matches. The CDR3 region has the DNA TGTGCCAGCAGTAGGATTGGGACAGGTGAAAAACTGTTTTTT. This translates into CASSRIGTGEKLFF.

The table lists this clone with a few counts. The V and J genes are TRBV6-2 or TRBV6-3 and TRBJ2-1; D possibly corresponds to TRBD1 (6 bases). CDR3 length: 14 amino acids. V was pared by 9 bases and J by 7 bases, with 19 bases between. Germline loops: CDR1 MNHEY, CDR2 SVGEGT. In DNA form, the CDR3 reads TGTGCCAGACTCCTGGGGGCTCAGTATAATGAGCAGTTCTTC. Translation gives CARLLGAQYNEQFF.

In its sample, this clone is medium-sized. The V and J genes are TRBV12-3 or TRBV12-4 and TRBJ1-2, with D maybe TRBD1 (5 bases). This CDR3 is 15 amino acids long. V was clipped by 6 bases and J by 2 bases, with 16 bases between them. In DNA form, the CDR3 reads TGTGCCAGCAGCACGACAGCAAGGGGAAACTATGGCTACACCTTC. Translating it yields CASSTTARGNYGYTF.

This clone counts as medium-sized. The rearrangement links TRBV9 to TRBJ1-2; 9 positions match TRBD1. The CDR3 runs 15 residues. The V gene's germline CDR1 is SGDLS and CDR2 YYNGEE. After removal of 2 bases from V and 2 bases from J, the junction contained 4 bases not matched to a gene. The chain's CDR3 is CASSVEDRGNYGYTF. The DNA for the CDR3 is TGTGCCAGCAGCGTGGAGGACAGGGGAAACTATGGCTACACCTTC.

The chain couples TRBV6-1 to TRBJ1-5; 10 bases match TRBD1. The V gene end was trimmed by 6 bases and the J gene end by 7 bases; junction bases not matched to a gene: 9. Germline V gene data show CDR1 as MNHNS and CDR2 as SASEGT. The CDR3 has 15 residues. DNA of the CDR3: TGTGCCAGCAGACCGGGGACAGGGGTTGGACAGCCCCAGCATTTT. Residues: CASRPGTGVGQPQHF.

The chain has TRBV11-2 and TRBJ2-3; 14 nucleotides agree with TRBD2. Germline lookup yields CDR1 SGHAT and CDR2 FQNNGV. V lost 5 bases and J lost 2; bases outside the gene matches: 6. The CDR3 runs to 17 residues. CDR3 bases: TGTGCCAGCAGCGGGAGACTAGCGGGGGGGCTCACAGATACGCAGTATTTT. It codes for CASSGRLAGGLTDTQYF.

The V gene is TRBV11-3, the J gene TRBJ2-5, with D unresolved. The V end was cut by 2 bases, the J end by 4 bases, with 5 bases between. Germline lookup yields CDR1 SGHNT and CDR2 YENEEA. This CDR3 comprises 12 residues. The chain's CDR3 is CASSLSRETQYF. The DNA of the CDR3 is TGTGCCAGCAGCTTATCCCGAGAGACCCAGTACTTC. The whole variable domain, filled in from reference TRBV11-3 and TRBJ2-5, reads EAGVVQSPRYKIIEKKQPVAFWCNPISGHNTLYWYLQNLGQGPELLIRYENEEAVDDSQLPKDRFSAERLKGVDSTLKIQPAELGDSAVYLCASSLSRETQYFGPGTRLLVL.

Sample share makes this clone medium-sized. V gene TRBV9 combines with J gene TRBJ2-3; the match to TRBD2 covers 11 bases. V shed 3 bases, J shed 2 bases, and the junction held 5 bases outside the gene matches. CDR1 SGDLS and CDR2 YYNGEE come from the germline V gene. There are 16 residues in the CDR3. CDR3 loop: CASSGRGLAVTDTQYF. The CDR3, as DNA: TGTGCCAGCAGCGGGAGGGGACTAGCGGTCACAGATACGCAGTATTTT.

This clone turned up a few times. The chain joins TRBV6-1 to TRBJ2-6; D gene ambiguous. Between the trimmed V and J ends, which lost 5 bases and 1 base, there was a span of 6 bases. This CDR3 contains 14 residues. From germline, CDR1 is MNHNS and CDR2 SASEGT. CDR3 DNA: TGTGCCAGCAGTCGAGTATCTGGGGCCAACGTCCTGACTTTC. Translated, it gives CASSRVSGANVLTF.

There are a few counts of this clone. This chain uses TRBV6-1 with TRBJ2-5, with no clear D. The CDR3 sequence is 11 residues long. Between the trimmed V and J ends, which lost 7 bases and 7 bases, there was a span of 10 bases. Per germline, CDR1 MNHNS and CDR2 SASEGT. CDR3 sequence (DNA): TGTGCCAGCACCATGGGGTTGACCCAGTACTTC. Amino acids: CASTMGLTQYF.

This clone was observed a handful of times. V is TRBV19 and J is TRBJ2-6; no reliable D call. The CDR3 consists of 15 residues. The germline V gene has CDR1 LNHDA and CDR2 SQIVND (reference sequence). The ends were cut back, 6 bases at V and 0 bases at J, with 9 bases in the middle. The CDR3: CASSLSSSGANVLTF. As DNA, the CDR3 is TGTGCCAGTAGCCTAAGCTCCTCTGGGGCCAACGTCCTGACTTTC. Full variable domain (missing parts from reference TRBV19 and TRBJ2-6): DGGITQSPKYLFRKEGQNVTLSCEQNLNHDAMYWYRQDPGQGLRLIYYSQIVNDFQKGDIAEGYSVSREKKESFPLTVTSAQKNPTAFYLCASSLSSSGANVLTFGAGSRLTVL.

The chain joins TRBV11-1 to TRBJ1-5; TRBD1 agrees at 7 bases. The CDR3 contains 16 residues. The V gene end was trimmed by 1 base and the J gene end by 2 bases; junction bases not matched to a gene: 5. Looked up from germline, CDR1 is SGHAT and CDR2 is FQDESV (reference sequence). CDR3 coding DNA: TGTGCCAGCAGCTTAGTCAGTCAGGGGGGCAATCAGCCCCAGCATTTT. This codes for CASSLVSQGGNQPQHF.